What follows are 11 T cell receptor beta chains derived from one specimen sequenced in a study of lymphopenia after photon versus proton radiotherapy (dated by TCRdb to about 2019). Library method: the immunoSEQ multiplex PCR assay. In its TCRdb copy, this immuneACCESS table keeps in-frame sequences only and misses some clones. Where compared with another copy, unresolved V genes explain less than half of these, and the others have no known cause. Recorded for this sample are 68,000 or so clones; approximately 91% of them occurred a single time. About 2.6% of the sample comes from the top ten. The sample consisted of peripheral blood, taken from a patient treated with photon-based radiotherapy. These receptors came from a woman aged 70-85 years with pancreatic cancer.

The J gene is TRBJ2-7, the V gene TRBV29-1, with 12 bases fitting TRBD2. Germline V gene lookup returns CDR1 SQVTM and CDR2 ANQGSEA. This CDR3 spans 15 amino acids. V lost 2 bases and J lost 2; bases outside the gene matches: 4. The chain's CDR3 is CSVEFRTSGTYEQYF. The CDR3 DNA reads TGCAGCGTTGAATTTAGGACTAGCGGGACCTACGAGCAGTACTTC.

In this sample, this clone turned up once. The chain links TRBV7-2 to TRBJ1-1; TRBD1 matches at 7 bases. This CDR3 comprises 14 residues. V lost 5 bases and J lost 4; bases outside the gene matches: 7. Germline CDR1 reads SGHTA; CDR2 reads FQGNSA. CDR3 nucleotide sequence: TGTGCCAGCAGCCAATCAGGGGGTTTCACTGAAGCTTTCTTT. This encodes CASSQSGGFTEAFF.

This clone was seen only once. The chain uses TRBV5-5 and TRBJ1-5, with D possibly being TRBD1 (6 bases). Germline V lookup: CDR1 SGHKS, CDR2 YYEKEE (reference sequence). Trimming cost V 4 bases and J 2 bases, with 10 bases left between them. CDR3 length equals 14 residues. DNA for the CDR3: TGTGCCAGCAGCCCTCGACAGGGCAATCAGCCCCAGCATTTT. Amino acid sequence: CASSPRQGNQPQHF.

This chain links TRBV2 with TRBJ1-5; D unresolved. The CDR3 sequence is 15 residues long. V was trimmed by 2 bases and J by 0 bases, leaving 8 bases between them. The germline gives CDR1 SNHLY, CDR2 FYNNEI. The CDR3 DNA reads TGTGCCAGCAGTGAAACGGCGATTAGCAATCAGCCCCAGCATTTT. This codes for CASSETAISNQPQHF.

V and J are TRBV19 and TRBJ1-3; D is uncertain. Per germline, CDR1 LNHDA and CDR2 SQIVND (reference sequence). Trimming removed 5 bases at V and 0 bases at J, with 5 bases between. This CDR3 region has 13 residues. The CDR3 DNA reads TGTGCCAGTAGTCCAAGCTCTGGAAACACCATATATTTT. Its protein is CASSPSSGNTIYF.

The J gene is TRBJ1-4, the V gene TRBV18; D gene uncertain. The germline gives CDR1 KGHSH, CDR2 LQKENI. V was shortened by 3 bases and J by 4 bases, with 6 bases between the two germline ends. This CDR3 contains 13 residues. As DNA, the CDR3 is TGTGCCAGCTCACCCCTCTTTAATGAAAAACTGTTTTTT. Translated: CASSPLFNEKLFF.

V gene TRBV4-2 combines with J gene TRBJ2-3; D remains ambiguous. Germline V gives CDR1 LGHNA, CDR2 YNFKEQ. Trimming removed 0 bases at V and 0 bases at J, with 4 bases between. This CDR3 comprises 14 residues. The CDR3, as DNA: TGTGCCAGCAGCCAAGATCGTAGCACAGATACGCAGTATTTT. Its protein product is CASSQDRSTDTQYF.

Here the CDR3 DNA reads TGTGCCAGCAGCCAACTAGCGGGAGATACGCAGTATTTT. Its translation is CASSQLAGDTQYF. The chain links TRBV4-2 to TRBJ2-3, with 8 bases identical to TRBD2. Germline values: CDR1 LGHNA, CDR2 YNFKEQ. V shed 2 bases, J shed 5 bases, and the junction held 0 bases outside the gene matches. The CDR3 has 13 residues.

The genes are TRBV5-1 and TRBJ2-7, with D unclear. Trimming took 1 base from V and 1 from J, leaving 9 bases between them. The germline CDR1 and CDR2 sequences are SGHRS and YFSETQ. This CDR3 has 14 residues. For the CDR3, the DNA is TGCGCCAGCAGCTTGAACACACCATCCTACGAGCAGTACTTC. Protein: CASSLNTPSYEQYF.

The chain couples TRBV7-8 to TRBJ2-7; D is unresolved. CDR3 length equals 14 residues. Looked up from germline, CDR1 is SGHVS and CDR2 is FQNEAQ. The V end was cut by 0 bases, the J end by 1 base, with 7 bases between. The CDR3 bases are TGTGCCAGCAGCTTAGCGGAAGGTTCCTACGAGCAGTACTTC. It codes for CASSLAEGSYEQYF.

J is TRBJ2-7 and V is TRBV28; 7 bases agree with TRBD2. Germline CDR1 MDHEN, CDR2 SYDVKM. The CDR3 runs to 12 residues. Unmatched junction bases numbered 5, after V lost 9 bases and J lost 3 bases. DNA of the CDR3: TGTGCCAGTTCAAGCGGGAACTACGAGCAGTACTTC. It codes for CASSSGNYEQYF.